This T cell receptor (beta chain) was recorded in a study of cytomegalovirus exposure and HLA in healthy donors. The CDR3 has 14 residues. V lost 0 bases to trimming and J lost 7 bases, with 12 bases between them. Per the germline V gene, CDR1 is MNHEY and CDR2 is SVGAGI. Both 60 Vbeta primers and 13 Jbeta primers went into the PCR. Only in-frame clones appear in the TCRdb table, and some are missing; sequencing was by immunoSEQ multiplex PCR. Its table lists 77,000 or so clones. Note on this clone: Its antigen is unidentified.

Study-level findings and limits: As confirmed in vitro, three CMV-associated chains were specific for CMV antigens.

The origin of this receptor is a man in his thirties or forties in good health and CMV-seronegative. This chain joins TRBV6-5 and TRBJ1-2, with D tentatively TRBD1 (6 bases). Sequencing was carried out using PBMCs. The CDR3 DNA sequence: TGTGCCAGCAGTTACTCGAAAGGGACACGTGGCTACACCTTC. It encodes CASSYSKGTRGYTF.